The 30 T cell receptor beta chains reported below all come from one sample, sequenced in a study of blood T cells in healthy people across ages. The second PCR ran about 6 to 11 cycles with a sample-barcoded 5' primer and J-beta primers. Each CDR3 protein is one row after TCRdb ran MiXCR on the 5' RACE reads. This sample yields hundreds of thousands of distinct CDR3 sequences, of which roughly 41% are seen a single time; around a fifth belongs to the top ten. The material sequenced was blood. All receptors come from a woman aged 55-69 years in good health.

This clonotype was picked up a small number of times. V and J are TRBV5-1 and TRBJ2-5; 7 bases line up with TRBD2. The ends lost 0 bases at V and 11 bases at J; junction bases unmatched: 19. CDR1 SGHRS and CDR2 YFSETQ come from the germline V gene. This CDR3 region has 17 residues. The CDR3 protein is CASSLAGGGTTYNEQYF. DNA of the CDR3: TGCGCCAGCAGCTTGGCCGGGGGAGGGACTACCTACAATGAGCAGTACTTC.

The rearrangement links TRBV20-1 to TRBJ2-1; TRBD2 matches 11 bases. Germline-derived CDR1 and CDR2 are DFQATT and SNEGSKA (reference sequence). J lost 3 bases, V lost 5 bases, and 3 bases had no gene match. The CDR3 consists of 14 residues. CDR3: CSAQTSGDYNEQFF. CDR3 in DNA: TGCAGTGCTCAGACTAGCGGGGACTACAATGAGCAGTTCTTC.

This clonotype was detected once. Here the CDR3 DNA reads TGTGCCAGCAGCTTTCGGGCCATCGGGGACATTCAGTACTTC. Translation: CASSFRAIGDIQYF. The chain couples TRBV9 to TRBJ2-7; tentative D call: TRBD2 (5 bases). The J call could be wrong; TRBJ2-4 is a better fit for the DNA end. The CDR3 covers 14 residues. Per the germline V gene, CDR1 is SGDLS and CDR2 is YYNGEE.

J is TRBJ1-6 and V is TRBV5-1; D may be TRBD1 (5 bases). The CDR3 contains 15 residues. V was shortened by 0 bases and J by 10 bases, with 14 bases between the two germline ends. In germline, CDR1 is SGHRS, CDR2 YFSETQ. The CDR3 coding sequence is TGCGCCAGCAGCTTGGTTCTCGGGGCGGGCTCACCCCTCCACTTT. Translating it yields CASSLVLGAGSPLHF. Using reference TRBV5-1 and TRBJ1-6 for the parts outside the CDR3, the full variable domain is KAGVTQTPRYLIKTRGQQVTLSCSPISGHRSVSWYQQTPGQGLQFLFEYFSETQRNKGNFPGRFSGRQFSNSRSEMNVSTLELGDSALYLCASSLVLGAGSPLHFGNGTRLTVT.

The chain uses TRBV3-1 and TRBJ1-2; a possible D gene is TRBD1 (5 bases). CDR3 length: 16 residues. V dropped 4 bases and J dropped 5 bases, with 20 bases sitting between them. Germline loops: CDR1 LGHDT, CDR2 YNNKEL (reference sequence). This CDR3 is CASSPTPTERGYGYTF. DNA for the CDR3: TGTGCCAGCAGCCCTACCCCGACAGAGAGAGGGTATGGCTACACCTTC.

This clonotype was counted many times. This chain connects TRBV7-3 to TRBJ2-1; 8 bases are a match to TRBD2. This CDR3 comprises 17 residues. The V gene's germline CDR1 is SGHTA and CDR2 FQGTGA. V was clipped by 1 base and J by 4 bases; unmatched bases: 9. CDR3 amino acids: CASSLNLRGAYYNEQFF. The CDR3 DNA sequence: TGTGCCAGCAGCTTAAACCTGCGGGGGGCCTATTACAATGAGCAGTTCTTC. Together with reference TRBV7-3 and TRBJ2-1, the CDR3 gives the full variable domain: GAGVSQTPSNKVTEKGKYVELRCDPISGHTALYWYRQSLGQGPEFLIYFQGTGAADDSGLPNDRFFAVRPEGSVSTLKIQRTERGDSAVYLCASSLNLRGAYYNEQFFGPGTRLTVL.

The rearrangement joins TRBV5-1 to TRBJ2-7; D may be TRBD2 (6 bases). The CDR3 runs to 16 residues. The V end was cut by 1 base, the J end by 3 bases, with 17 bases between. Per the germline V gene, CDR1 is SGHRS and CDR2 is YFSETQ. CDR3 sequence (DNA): TGCGCCAGCAGCTTGTCGACTGAAGGGGACTGCTACGAGCAGTACTTC. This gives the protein CASSLSTEGDCYEQYF.

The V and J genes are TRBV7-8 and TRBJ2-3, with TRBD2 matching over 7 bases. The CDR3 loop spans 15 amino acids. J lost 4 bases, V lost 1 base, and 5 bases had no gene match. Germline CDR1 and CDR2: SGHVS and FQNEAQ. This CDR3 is CASSLVVRGADTQYF. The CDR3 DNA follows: TGTGCCAGCAGCTTAGTTGTTCGGGGGGCAGATACGCAGTATTTT.

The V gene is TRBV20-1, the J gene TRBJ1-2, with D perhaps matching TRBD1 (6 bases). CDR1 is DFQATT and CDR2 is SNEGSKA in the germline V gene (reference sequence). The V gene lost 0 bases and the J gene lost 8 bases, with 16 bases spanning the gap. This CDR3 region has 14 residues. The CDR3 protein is CSARDPPSGDGYTF. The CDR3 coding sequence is TGCAGTGCTAGAGATCCTCCCTCAGGGGACGGCTACACCTTC.

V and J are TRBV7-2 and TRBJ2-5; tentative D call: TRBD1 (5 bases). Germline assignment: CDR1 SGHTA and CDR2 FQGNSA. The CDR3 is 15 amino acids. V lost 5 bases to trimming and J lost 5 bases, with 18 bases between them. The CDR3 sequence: CASSRAQGLGETQYF. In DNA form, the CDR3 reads TGTGCCAGCAGCCGTGCGCAGGGCTTAGGGGAGACCCAGTACTTC.

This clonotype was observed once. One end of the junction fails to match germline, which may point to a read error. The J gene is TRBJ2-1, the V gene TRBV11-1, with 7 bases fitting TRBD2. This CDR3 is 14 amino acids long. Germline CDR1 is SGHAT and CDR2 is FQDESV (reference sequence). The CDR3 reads CASSFQRDDNDQFF. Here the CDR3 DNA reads TGTGCCAGCAGCTTTCAGCGGGACGACAATGACCAGTTCTTC.

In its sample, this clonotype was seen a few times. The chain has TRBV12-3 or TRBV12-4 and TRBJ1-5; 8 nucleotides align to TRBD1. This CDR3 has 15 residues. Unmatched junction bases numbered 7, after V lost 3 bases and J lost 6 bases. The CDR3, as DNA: TGTGCCAGCAGTTTTACCGACAGGGGAGGTCAGCCCCAGCATTTT. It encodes CASSFTDRGGQPQHF.

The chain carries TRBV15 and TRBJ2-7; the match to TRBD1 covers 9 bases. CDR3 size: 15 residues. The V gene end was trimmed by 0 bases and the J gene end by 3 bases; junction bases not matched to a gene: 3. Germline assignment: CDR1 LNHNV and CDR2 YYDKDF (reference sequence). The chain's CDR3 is CATSRDQGQGYEQYF. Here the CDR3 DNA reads TGTGCCACCAGCAGAGATCAGGGACAGGGCTACGAGCAGTACTTC.

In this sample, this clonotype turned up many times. The CDR3 nucleotides read TGTGCCAGCAGCCGCCGGGACAGGGATTACAATGAGCAGTTCTTC. Amino acid sequence: CASSRRDRDYNEQFF. This sequence joins TRBV5-6 and TRBJ2-1, with 9 bases identical to TRBD1. V lost 4 bases to trimming and J lost 4 bases; unmatched junction nucleotides: 6. Germline values: CDR1 SGHDT, CDR2 YYEEEE. The CDR3 sequence is 15 residues long.

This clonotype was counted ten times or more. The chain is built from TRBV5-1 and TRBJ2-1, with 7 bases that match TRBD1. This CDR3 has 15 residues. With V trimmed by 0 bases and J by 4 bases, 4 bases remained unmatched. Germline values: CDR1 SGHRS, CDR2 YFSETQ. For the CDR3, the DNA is TGCGCCAGCAGCTTGGATACAGGGGCGTACAATGAGCAGTTCTTC. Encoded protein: CASSLDTGAYNEQFF.

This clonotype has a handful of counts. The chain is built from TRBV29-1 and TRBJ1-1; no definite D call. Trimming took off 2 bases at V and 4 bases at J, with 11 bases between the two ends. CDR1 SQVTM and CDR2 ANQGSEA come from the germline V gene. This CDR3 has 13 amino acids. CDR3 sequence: CSVESGRGTEAFF. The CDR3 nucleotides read TGCAGCGTTGAATCAGGTCGGGGCACTGAAGCTTTCTTT. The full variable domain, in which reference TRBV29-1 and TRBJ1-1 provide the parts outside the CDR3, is SAVISQKPSRDICQRGTSLTIQCQVDSQVTMMFWYRQQPGQSLTLIATANQGSEATYESGFVIDKFPISRPNLTFSTLTVSNMSPEDSSIYLCSVESGRGTEAFFGQGTRLTVV.

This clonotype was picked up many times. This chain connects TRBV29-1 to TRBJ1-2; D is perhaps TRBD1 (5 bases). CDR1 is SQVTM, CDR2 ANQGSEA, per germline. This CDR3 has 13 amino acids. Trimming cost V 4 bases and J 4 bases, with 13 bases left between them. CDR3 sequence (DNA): TGCAGCGTTGGTCCGGGACTCTTCTATGGCTACACCTTC. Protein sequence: CSVGPGLFYGYTF.

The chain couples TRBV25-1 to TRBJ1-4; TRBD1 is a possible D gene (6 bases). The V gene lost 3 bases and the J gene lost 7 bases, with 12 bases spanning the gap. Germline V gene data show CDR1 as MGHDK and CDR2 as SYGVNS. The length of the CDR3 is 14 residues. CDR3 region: CASSEAGEVEKLFF. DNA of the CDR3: TGTGCCAGCAGTGAGGCAGGGGAGGTTGAAAAACTGTTTTTT.

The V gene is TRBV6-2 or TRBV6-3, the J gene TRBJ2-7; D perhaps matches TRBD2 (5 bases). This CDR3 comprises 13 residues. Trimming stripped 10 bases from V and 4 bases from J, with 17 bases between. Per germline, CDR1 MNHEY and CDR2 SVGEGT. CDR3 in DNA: TGTGCCACCGATAGAGGGCACGGGTACGAGCAGTACTTC. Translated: CATDRGHGYEQYF.

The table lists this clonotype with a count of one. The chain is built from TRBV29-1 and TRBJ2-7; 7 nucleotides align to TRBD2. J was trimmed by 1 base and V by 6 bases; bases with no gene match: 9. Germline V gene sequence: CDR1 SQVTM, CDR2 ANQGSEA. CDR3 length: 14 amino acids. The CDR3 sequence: CSVGGGTGSYEQYF. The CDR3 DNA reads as TGCAGCGTCGGGGGAGGGACGGGATCCTACGAGCAGTACTTC.

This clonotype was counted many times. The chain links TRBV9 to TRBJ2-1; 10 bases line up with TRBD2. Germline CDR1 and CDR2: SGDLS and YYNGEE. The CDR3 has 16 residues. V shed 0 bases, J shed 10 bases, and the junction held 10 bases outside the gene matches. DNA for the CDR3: TGTGCCAGCAGCGTAGGGCTAGCGGGGGCCGATAGGGAGCAGTTCTTC. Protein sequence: CASSVGLAGADREQFF. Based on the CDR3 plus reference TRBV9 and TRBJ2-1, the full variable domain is DSGVTQTPKHLITATGQRVTLRCSPRSGDLSVYWYQQSLDQGLQFLIQYYNGEERAKGNILERFSAQQFPDLHSELNLSSLELGDSALYFCASSVGLAGADREQFFGPGTRLTVL.

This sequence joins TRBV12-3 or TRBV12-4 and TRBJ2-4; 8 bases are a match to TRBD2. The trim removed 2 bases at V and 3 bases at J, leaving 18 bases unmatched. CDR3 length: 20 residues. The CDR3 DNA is TGTGCCAGCAGTTTACCCGAACCGGGACTAGAGGGTGCGGGCAAAAACATTCAGTACTTC. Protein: CASSLPEPGLEGAGKNIQYF.

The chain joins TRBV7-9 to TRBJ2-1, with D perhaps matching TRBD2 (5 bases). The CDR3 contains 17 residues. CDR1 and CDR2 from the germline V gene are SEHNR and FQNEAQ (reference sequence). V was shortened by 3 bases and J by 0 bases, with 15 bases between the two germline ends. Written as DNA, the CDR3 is TGTGCCAGCAGCTTGGACTTAGCGTGGAGCTCCTACAATGAGCAGTTCTTC. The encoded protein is CASSLDLAWSSYNEQFF. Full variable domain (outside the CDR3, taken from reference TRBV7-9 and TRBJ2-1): DTGVSQNPRHKITKRGQNVTFRCDPISEHNRLYWYRQTLGQGPEFLTYFQNEAQLEKSRLLSDRFSAERPKGSFSTLEIQRTEQGDSAMYLCASSLDLAWSSYNEQFFGPGTRLTVL.

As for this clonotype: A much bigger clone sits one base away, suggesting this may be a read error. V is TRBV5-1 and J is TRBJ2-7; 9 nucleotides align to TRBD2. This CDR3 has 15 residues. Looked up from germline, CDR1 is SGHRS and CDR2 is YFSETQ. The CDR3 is CAGSPDGTSPYEQYF. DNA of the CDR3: TGCGCCGGCAGCCCCGATGGGACTAGCCCTTACGAGCAGTACTTC.

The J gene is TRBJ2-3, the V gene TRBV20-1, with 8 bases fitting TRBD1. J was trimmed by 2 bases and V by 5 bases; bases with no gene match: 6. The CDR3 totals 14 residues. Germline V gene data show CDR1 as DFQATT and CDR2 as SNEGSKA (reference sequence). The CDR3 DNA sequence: TGCAGTGCTGAACAGGGGGACTTCACAGATACGCAGTATTTT. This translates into CSAEQGDFTDTQYF.

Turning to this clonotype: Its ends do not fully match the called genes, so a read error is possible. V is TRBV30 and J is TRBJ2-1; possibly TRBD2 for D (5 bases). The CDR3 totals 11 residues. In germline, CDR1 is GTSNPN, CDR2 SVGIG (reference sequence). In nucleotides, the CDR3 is TGTGCCGGGAGTGGTTACAATGAGCAGTTCTTC. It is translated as CAGSGYNEQFF.

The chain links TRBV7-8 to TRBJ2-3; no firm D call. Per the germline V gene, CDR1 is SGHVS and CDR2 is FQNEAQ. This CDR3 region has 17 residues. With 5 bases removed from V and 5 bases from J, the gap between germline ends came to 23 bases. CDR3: CASSTPPSNIPRDTQYF. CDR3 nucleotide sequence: TGTGCCAGCAGCACCCCACCTAGTAACATTCCTAGAGATACGCAGTATTTT. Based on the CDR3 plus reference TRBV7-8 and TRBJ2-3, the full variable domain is GAGVSQSPRYKVAKRGQDVALRCDPISGHVSLFWYQQALGQGPEFLTYFQNEAQLDKSGLPSDRFFAERPEGSVSTLKIQRTQQEDSAVYLCASSTPPSNIPRDTQYFGPGTRLTVL.

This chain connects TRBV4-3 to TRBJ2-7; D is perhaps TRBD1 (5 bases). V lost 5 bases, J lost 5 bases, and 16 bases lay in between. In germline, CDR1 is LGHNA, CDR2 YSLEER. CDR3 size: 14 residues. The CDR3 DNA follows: TGCGCCAGCAGCTCGGCGGCAGGGCGCAACGAGCAGTACTTC. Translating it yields CASSSAAGRNEQYF.

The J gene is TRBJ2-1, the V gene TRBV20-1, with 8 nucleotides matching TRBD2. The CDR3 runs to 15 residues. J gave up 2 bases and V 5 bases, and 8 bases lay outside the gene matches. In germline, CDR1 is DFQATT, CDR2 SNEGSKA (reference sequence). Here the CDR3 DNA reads TGCAGTGCTCTTGAGAGTAGCGGGGCCTACAATGAGCAGTTCTTC. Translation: CSALESSGAYNEQFF.

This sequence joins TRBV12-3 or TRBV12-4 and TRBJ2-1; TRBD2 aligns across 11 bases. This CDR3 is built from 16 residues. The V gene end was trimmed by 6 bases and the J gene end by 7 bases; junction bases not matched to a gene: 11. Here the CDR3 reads CASRPRTSGSGNEQFF. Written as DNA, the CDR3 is TGTGCCAGCAGACCCAGAACTAGCGGGAGTGGGAATGAGCAGTTCTTC.